This T cell receptor (beta chain) was identified in a study of T cell repertoires in cytomegalovirus infection. This clonotype was detected many times. CDR3 size: 15 residues. J lost 6 bases, V lost 3 bases, and 5 bases had no gene match. CDR1 and CDR2 (germline): SGHTA, FQGNSA. From the reads, TCRdb called clonotypes with MiXCR, one entry per CDR3 protein. The profile covers fewer than 200,000 distinct CDR3 sequences, with about 21% appearing a single time and just under 3% taken by the ten largest. The source is a human donor in good health (CMV status not recorded). Some clones in this sample may be carry-over from other donors' samples. J is TRBJ2-3 and V is TRBV7-2; 11 nucleotides agree with TRBD2. Sequencing was done on a sample of PBMCs. The chain's CDR3 is CASSFLAGGADTQYF. The CDR3 nucleotides read TGTGCCAGCAGCTTTCTAGCGGGGGGCGCGGATACGCAGTATTTT.